Listed below are T cell receptor beta chains from one sample, sequenced in a study of T cells in Graves' hyperthyroidism and ophthalmopathy. MiXCR, run by TCRdb on the multiplex PCR reads, gives a single entry per CDR3 protein. The table has about 720,000 distinct CDR3 sequences, about 15% seen once; the top ten hold around 8%. What was sequenced was blood. Receptors were obtained from a man younger than 35 with Graves' hyperthyroidism. The CDR3 runs from the conserved cysteine through the conserved F or W. The D gene is left open where the match is weak. Only some rows state a clone size, as once, few, many or a class for expanded clones.

>.|TRBV30|.|TRBJ2-7
TGTGCCTGGGGGGTCGGCCCGTCCTACGAGCAGTACTTC
CAWGVGPSYEQYF
>.|TRBV7-9|.|TRBJ2-7
TGTGCCAGCAGCTCCCTAGGTACAGGGAGTTACGAGCAGTACTTC
CASSSLGTGSYEQYF
>.|TRBV20-1|few|TRBJ2-1
TGCAGTGCTAGCGCCTCGTCCGGGACGACGGATGAGCAGTTCTTC
CSASASSGTTDEQFF
>.|TRBV9|few|TRBJ1-6
TGTGCCAGCAGCGTAGAAACTCGCTCACCCCTCCACTTT
CASSVETRSPLHF
>TRBD2|TRBV4-1|.|TRBJ2-1
TGCGCCAGCAGCCAAGGTGCAGCGGGACGACACAATGAGCAGTTCTTC
CASSQGAAGRHNEQFF
>.|TRBV7-9|.|TRBJ2-5
TGTGCCAGCAGCTCCGGATTACTAACCGGGGAAAGAGAGACCCAGTACTTC
CASSSGLLTGERETQYF
>.|TRBV12-3/TRBV12-4|.|TRBJ2-6
TGTGCCAGCAGTTCTACCCGGGGCGCGGGAACTTTC
CASSSTRGAGTF
>.|TRBV2|few|TRBJ2-7
TGTACCAGCAGTGAAGGCCTGGCCTCCTACGAGCAGTACTTC
CTSSEGLASYEQYF
>.|TRBV12-3/TRBV12-4|.|TRBJ1-3
TGTGCCAGGAAATTCCGGGACACCATATATTTT
CARKFRDTIYF
>.|TRBV19|.|TRBJ2-7
TGTGCCAGTAGTACTAAGGGGAGCTACGAGCAGTACTTC
CASSTKGSYEQYF
>.|TRBV19|once|TRBJ1-2
TGTGCCAGTAGTGAGGGAGTTTCACATGGCTACACCTTC
CASSEGVSHGYTF
>.|TRBV7-9|many|TRBJ2-5
TGTGCCAGCAGCTTCCTAGAGGGGCAAGAGACCCAGTACTTC
CASSFLEGQETQYF
>.|TRBV5-4|many|TRBJ1-1
TGTGCCAGCAGCCCAAAAGGAGGGAATAGGAACACTGAAGCTTTCTTT
CASSPKGGNRNTEAFF
>TRBD1|TRBV6-1|.|TRBJ2-2
TGTGCCAGCATCTACGGGGACAGCTCGAAATGGTGGGCCGGGGAGCTGTTTTTT
CASIYGDSSKWWAGELFF
>TRBD1|TRBV20-1|few|TRBJ2-2
TGCAGTGCTAGAGATAGGGGACAGAGTTACACCGGGGAGCTGTTTTTT
CSARDRGQSYTGELFF
>.|TRBV10-3|many|TRBJ1-2
TGTGCCATCAGTGCGGACGGGTACTATGGCTACACCTTC
CAISADGYYGYTF
>.|TRBV19|.|TRBJ2-1
TGTGCCAGTAGTATCCAGGGGGGGTACAATGAGCAGTTCTTC
CASSIQGGYNEQFF
>TRBD1|TRBV12-3/TRBV12-4|.|TRBJ1-5
TGTGCCAGCAGTTTCCAGGGGGCCCACTCGCCCCAGCATTTT
CASSFQGAHSPQHF
>.|TRBV6-2/TRBV6-3|.|TRBJ2-3
TGTGCCAGTTATCATGGACGGAGTGCAGATACGCAGTATTTT
CASYHGRSADTQYF
>.|TRBV14|few|TRBJ2-4
TGTGCCAGCAGCCCAAGTAGACAGAACATTCAGTACTTC
CASSPSRQNIQYF
>TRBD1|TRBV7-9|few|TRBJ2-7
TGTGCCAGCGCGTGGGACAGGACCTCCTACGAGCAGTACTTC
CASAWDRTSYEQYF
>.|TRBV12-3/TRBV12-4|few|TRBJ2-2
TGTGCCAGCAGTTTTCTTGAGGGAACTAACACCGGGGAGCTGTTTTTT
CASSFLEGTNTGELFF
>.|TRBV5-1|many|TRBJ1-1
TGCGCCAGCAGCCTCACCCCAATGGACCAAGCTTTCTTT
CASSLTPMDQAFF
>TRBD2|TRBV7-2|many|TRBJ2-7
TGTGCCAGCAGCGTAGCTGGGACTAGAAACGAGCAGTACTTC
CASSVAGTRNEQYF
>TRBD2|TRBV20-1|.|TRBJ2-1
TGCAGTGCTAGTGGGACTAGTTCCCATGAGCAGTTCTTC
CSASGTSSHEQFF
>.|TRBV7-2|many|TRBJ2-3
TGTGCCAGCAGCGCCGGGACCACTCGGGCAGATACGCAGTATTTT
CASSAGTTRADTQYF
>.|TRBV12-3/TRBV12-4|many|TRBJ2-5
TGTGCCAGCAGCCTCCCCGAAGGGGAAGAGACCCAGTACTTC
CASSLPEGEETQYF
>.|TRBV5-1|few|TRBJ2-2
TGCGCCAGCAGCTTGGCCGGGGTGTTCCCCGGGGAGCTGTTTTTT
CASSLAGVFPGELFF
>.|TRBV28|.|TRBJ1-2
TGTGCCAGCAGTTTAGTTCAGTACTATGGCTACACCTTC
CASSLVQYYGYTF
>.|TRBV2|many|TRBJ2-1
TGTGCCAGCACAAGGGGCGGGGCCGTCAATGAGCAGTTCTTC
CASTRGGAVNEQFF
>.|TRBV11-2|many|TRBJ2-4
TGTGCCAGCAGCCTTGTGGCCAACATTCAGTACTTC
CASSLVANIQYF
>TRBD1|TRBV7-2|many|TRBJ1-3
TGTGCCAGCAGCTTTACAGGGGGAAGAAACACCATATATTTT
CASSFTGGRNTIYF
>.|TRBV6-2/TRBV6-3|few|TRBJ1-5
TGTGCCAGCACTCACTCCAGCAATCAGCCCCAGCATTTT
CASTHSSNQPQHF
>.|TRBV19|few|TRBJ2-2
TGTGCCAGTAGTAACCTCTCCCCAATCCATGGGGAGCTGTTTTTT
CASSNLSPIHGELFF
>.|TRBV19|many|TRBJ2-5
TGTGCCAGTAAGGGGCTAGGGGTCGCGGCGGAGACCCAGTACTTC
CASKGLGVAAETQYF
>TRBD2|TRBV28|many|TRBJ2-3
TGTGCCAGCAGTCAGACTAGCGCTAGCACAGATACGCAGTATTTT
CASSQTSASTDTQYF
>.|TRBV4-1|few|TRBJ2-5
TGCGCCAGCAGCCAAGCCACTGAAGAGACCCAGTACTTC
CASSQATEETQYF
>.|TRBV18|many|TRBJ1-4
TGTGCCAGCTCACCACCCGACCGCCTGGGAAAACTGTTTTTT
CASSPPDRLGKLFF
>TRBD2|TRBV28|many|TRBJ2-1
TGTGCCATCGTTGATCCCGTTGCGGGAGGGAACAATGAGCAGTTCTTC
CAIVDPVAGGNNEQFF
>TRBD2|TRBV28|many|TRBJ2-5
TGTGCCAGCAGCCTGCCGGGGGGGGCGGAGACCCAGTACTTC
CASSLPGGAETQYF
>.|TRBV7-9|few|TRBJ2-3
TGTGCCAGCAGCCCCCCCCTCGGCTCAGATACGCAGTATTTT
CASSPPLGSDTQYF
>.|TRBV19|few|TRBJ2-3
TGTGCCAGTAATCCGGGACTCGGCCTCCGGACAGATACGCAGTATTTT
CASNPGLGLRTDTQYF
>.|TRBV24-1|few|TRBJ2-7
TGTGCCACCAGTGAGAGGGAGAGGAGCTACGAGCAGTACTTC
CATSERERSYEQYF
>.|TRBV6-1|.|TRBJ1-5
TGTGCCAGCAGTTCGGAGGGGACGCCCCAGCATTTT
CASSSEGTPQHF
>.|TRBV20-1|few|TRBJ1-5
TGCAGTGCTAGAGAGTTGGGCGGGTTTAGCAATCAGCCCCAGCATTTT
CSARELGGFSNQPQHF
>.|TRBV30|few|TRBJ2-7
TGTGCCTGGGAGGGTACCTCCTACGAGCAGTACTTC
CAWEGTSYEQYF
>TRBD2|TRBV11-2|many|TRBJ2-3
TGTGCCAGCAGCTTCTTCTCGACGGGGGACTACACAGATACGCAGTATTTT
CASSFFSTGDYTDTQYF
>.|TRBV4-1|few|TRBJ1-1
TGCGCCAGCAGCCCCTCCCCGGACAGAAACACTGAAGCTTTCTTT
CASSPSPDRNTEAFF
>TRBD1|TRBV20-1|.|TRBJ1-1
TGCAGTGCCCAGAGGGCAGGGGGATATGGTGAAGCTTTCTTT
CSAQRAGGYGEAFF
>TRBD2|TRBV19|.|TRBJ2-7
TGTGCCAGTAGTATAGAGGGGACTAGCGCCTACGAGCAGTACTTC
CASSIEGTSAYEQYF
>.|TRBV2|.|TRBJ1-1
TGTGCCAGCAGTGAGGCTGGACAGCGGAACACTGAAGCTTTCTTT
CASSEAGQRNTEAFF
>.|TRBV29-1|many|TRBJ2-1
TGCAGCGTTGTGGTGGAGAGCTCCTACAATGAGCAGTTCTTC
CSVVVESSYNEQFF
>TRBD1|TRBV9|few|TRBJ1-1
TGTGCCAGCAGCTCCCCGGGACAGAGAAGAGCTTTCTTT
CASSSPGQRRAFF
>.|TRBV12-5|few|TRBJ2-2
TGTGCTAGTGGTCCTTCGAGGGCTCCGAACACCGGGGAGCTGTTTTTT
CASGPSRAPNTGELFF
>TRBD2|TRBV6-1|few|TRBJ2-1
TGTGCCAGCCTGAGCGGGACGTCCTACAATGAGCAGTTCTTC
CASLSGTSYNEQFF
>.|TRBV2|few|TRBJ1-5
TGTGCCAGCAGTGACCAGGGATATAGCAATCAGCCCCAGCATTTT
CASSDQGYSNQPQHF
>.|TRBV3-1|many|TRBJ2-7
TGTGCCAGCAGCCCCGGGCAGGGCCTGAACGAGCAGTACTTC
CASSPGQGLNEQYF